This TCR beta chain emerged from a study of T cell responses to AZD1222 COVID-19 vaccine. Findings and caveats of the study: Two AZD1222 doses significantly raised spike-specific TCR breadth and depth over controls. CD4 TCRs linked to vaccination spanned spike, dominating at 160-218 and 743-854. Clonal diversity may have been underestimated, and the donors were mostly white British, with more females than males.

Germline assignment: CDR1 MNHEY and CDR2 SMNVEV (reference sequence). V was pared by 3 bases and J by 12 bases, with 15 bases between. The CDR3 length is 13 residues. As regards this clone: The antigen is unknown.

The protocol was immunoSEQ multiplex PCR, while the TCRdb copy is restricted to in-frame clones and leaves out a portion. The sample shows tens of thousands of clones, roughly 88% of them seen only once. The chain is built from TRBV27 and TRBJ1-5; no reliable D call. This TCR came from an adult in good health. The sequencing here drew on peripheral blood, taken on day 0 of AZD1222 vaccination. CDR3 DNA: TGTGCCAGCAGTTTGGTGGGGTCTGTGCGCCAGCATTTT. Translated, it gives CASSLVGSVRQHF.